This TCR beta chain was sequenced during a study of OX40 agonist ivuxolimab in advanced cancers. With respect to the entire study: Ivuxolimab, which targeted the costimulatory receptor OX40 (CD134), was an agonistic, fully human IgG2 monoclonal antibody. Intravenous ivuxolimab was administered to patients every 2 weeks at six dose levels: 0.01, 0.1, 0.3, 1.5, 3 and 10 mg/kg. Of the approximately 50 dose-escalation patients, hepatocellular carcinoma was present in around 20, melanoma in approximately 15, renal cell carcinoma in 9 and head and neck cancer in 9. In the dose-escalation cohort, more than 80% of patients were male, and the mean age was roughly 56 years with a range of 23 to 79. Patients were allowed to have had prior anti-PD-1, anti-PD-L1 or anti-CTLA-4 therapy, and around 40% of the dose-escalation patients had previously received checkpoint inhibitors. Three dose-escalation patients achieved partial responses, one with hepatocellular carcinoma and two with cutaneous melanoma. The point of sequencing TCRbeta in the periphery was to test whether ivuxolimab changed TCR sequence diversity and drove clonal T-cell expansion. The paper covers the monotherapy dose-escalation part of the phase I ivuxolimab trial, which included N = 52 patients.

Remarks on this clone: Its target antigen remains unknown. Nothing much larger sits one base from this clone, and base qualities are not available.

The CDR3 sequence holds 15 residues, the cysteine and phenylalanine included. Here the CDR3 DNA is all that survives: 45 bases in frame from base 1. Based on the germline V gene, the CDR1 and CDR2 sequences are SGHAT and FQNNGV. V loses 5 bases of germline sequence and J loses 3 bases, and the interval between the two ends is 15 bases. Patients with autoimmune disease history or receiving systemic immunosuppression were excluded from the trial. In every dose cohort, peripheral blood was drawn for TCR sequencing at baseline, cycle 4 day 1, and cycle 7 day 1. The samples were taken from a phase I, first-in-human, multicenter, open-label dose-escalation trial of ivuxolimab. The trial enrolled adults with locally advanced or metastatic head and neck squamous cell, hepatocellular, melanoma or renal cell carcinoma. Before TCR sequencing, CD4+ T cells and CD8+ T cells were sorted from peripheral blood as separate populations.

To sequence the TCRbeta CDR3 region, genomic DNA was isolated from the sorted cells. The immunoSEQ Assay was used for sequencing of TCRbeta CDR3 regions. This is the immuneACCESS table as TCRdb keeps it, with only in-frame sequences that have V and J called. A part of the clones is gone; compared with another copy, unresolved V genes explain less than half, and the rest is unexplained. Recorded for this sample are roughly 72,000 clones; roughly 80% of them occurred a single time. The ten largest clones represent roughly 4.7% of the sample. Broader findings and caveats from the paper: Low levels of normalized T-cell clonal expansion were also seen in some nonresponding patients. Partial responders in the 0.1-3.0 mg/kg groups had among the lowest normalized peripheral clonal expansion, especially among CD8+ T cells. Antigen specificity was not determined for the clonally expanded peripheral T cells. At doses of 0.1 to 3.0 mg/kg, clonal expansion of both CD4+ and CD8+ T cells in blood was seen between baseline and week 6. On average, CD8+ T cells showed more expanded clones than CD4+ T cells after ivuxolimab.

The chain is made from TRBV11-2 and TRBJ2-3, with the D call perhaps TRBD1 or TRBD2, as 6 bases match in each case. This TCR derives from an adult with an advanced solid tumor such as melanoma, head and neck, liver or kidney cancer. This sample comprised CD4+ or CD8+ T cells sorted from blood, obtained in a trial of the OX40 agonist ivuxolimab. The CDR3 region reads CASSPGAGWTDTQYF. The nucleotide sequence reads TGTGCCAGCAGCCCAGGGGCGGGGTGGACAGATACGCAGTATTTT.